The rows below give T cell receptor beta chains drawn from one sample of a study of beta chain features in type 1 diabetes. Some clones are missing from TCRdb's copy, which holds only in-frame ones; the method was immunoSEQ multiplex PCR. This sample has around 690,000 clones; 12% occur once, and the top ten carry 0.095% to 0.15%. The material sequenced was naive CD4+ T cells from blood. Receptors were obtained from a man aged 25 to 40 with type 1 diabetes. CDR3s include the opening cysteine and the closing phenylalanine or tryptophan. D genes are given only for firm matches. Clone sizes are given selectively: once, few, many, or a class where the clone is expanded.

TRBD1,TRBV16,TRBJ2-6,few,TGTGCCAGCAGCCAATTTTTAACAGGGGTACTAAGCTCTGGGGCCAACGTCCTGACTTTC,CASSQFLTGVLSSGANVLTF
TRBD1,TRBV30,TRBJ1-2,few,TGTGCCTGGAGTGCAATGGACAGGGCCACTAACTATGGCTACACCTTC,CAWSAMDRATNYGYTF
.,TRBV6-5,TRBJ2-7,few,TGTGCCAGCAGTTACGAGCAGGGACAAGAGCAGTACTTC,CASSYEQGQEQYF
.,TRBV7-2,TRBJ2-3,many,TGTGCCAGCAGCTTAGCGGGGGGAACTACAGATACGCAGTATTTT,CASSLAGGTTDTQYF
.,TRBV18,TRBJ1-5,.,TGTGCCAGCTCACCGGGAGAAAATCAGCCCCAGCATTTT,CASSPGENQPQHF
TRBD1,TRBV19,TRBJ2-6,.,TGTGCCAGCACTAGGAGACAGGGGGCAACTGGGGCCAACGTCCTGACTTTC,CASTRRQGATGANVLTF
TRBD1,TRBV6-5,TRBJ2-5,.,TGTGCCAGCAGTTGGGCCGGGACAGGGGGTGAGACCCAGTACTTC,CASSWAGTGGETQYF
.,TRBV6-5,TRBJ1-2,.,TGTGCCAGCAGTTACACGGGGCAACTTTATGGCTACACCTTC,CASSYTGQLYGYTF
.,TRBV7-2,TRBJ2-7,few,TGTGCCAGCAGCCCGGGACTCACAAAGACCTACGAGCAGTACTTC,CASSPGLTKTYEQYF
.,TRBV19,TRBJ2-1,.,TGTGCCAGTAGTAGGGCACAGTCTTCGAATGAGCAGTTCTTC,CASSRAQSSNEQFF
.,TRBV6-1,TRBJ2-7,.,TGTGCCAGCACTTTACGGGTGAACGAGCAGTACTTC,CASTLRVNEQYF
TRBD1,TRBV6-5,TRBJ2-7,few,TGTGCCAGCAGTTATTCCGGGACAGGGATCGAGCAGTACTTC,CASSYSGTGIEQYF
TRBD1,TRBV9,TRBJ1-3,.,TGTGCCAGCAGCGCGACGACAGGGGCTGGAAACACCATATATTTT,CASSATTGAGNTIYF
.,TRBV19,TRBJ2-7,.,TGTGCCAGTAGTATAGGGGGAGAGTACGAGCAGTACTTC,CASSIGGEYEQYF
.,TRBV6-6,TRBJ1-1,few,TGTGCCACCACCCGGAACGGGAACACTGAAGCTTTCTTT,CATTRNGNTEAFF